The 23 T cell receptor beta chains below all came from one sample that was sequenced in a study of cytomegalovirus exposure and HLA in healthy donors. The PCR contained 60 Vbeta and 13 Jbeta primers. Method: immunoSEQ multiplex PCR; TCRdb's copy keeps in-frame clones and lacks some. The sample includes over 200,000 clones, around 80% seen only once; the top ten take roughly 2.6%. Source material: PBMCs. These receptor sequences come from a woman in her sixties in good health and CMV-seropositive.

The chain joins TRBV10-2 to TRBJ2-5; 9 bases agree with TRBD2. The CDR3 totals 16 residues. The trim removed 8 bases at V and 4 bases at J, leaving 14 bases unmatched. Germline lookup yields CDR1 WSHSY and CDR2 SAAADI. The DNA for the CDR3 is TGCGCCAGCGGGGACTTAGCGGGAGACGTTGGAGAGACCCAGTACTTC. Translation: CASGDLAGDVGETQYF.

This rearrangement joins TRBV6-1 to TRBJ1-2, with TRBD1 matching 8 bases. Germline loops: CDR1 MNHNS, CDR2 SASEGT. The ends lost 5 bases at V and 0 bases at J; junction bases unmatched: 2. CDR3 length: 14 residues. CDR3 sequence (DNA): TGTGCCAGCAGTAGGACAGGGACTAACTATGGCTACACCTTC. Translated, it gives CASSRTGTNYGYTF.

V usage is TRBV4-1 and J usage is TRBJ2-3; 12 bases fit TRBD2. The germline CDR1 and CDR2 sequences are MGHRA and YSYEKL. V dropped 4 bases and J dropped 5; count of bases not matched to a gene: 10. The length of the CDR3 is 17 residues. The CDR3 DNA reads as TGCGCCAGCAGCCTATTCGGGACTAGCGGGTCCGTAGATACGCAGTATTTT. Its translation is CASSLFGTSGSVDTQYF.

In the case of this clone: The junction departs from the called germline gene at one end, perhaps through a read error. CDR3 region: CSSSPGQARRAFF. For the CDR3, the DNA is TGTTCCAGCAGCCCCGGACAGGCCAGGCGGGCTTTCTTT. This chain joins TRBV7-9 and TRBJ1-1, with TRBD1 identical over 7 bases. CDR1 is SEHNR, CDR2 FQNEAQ, per germline (reference sequence). The CDR3 runs 13 residues.

V gene TRBV4-1 combines with J gene TRBJ2-2, with 8 positions matching TRBD2. The CDR3 sequence is 16 residues long. V dropped 4 bases and J dropped 4; count of bases not matched to a gene: 8. Germline CDR1 and CDR2: MGHRA and YSYEKL. CDR3 sequence (DNA): TGCGCCAGCAGCCGCGGGACTAGTGAACCCACCGGGGAGCTGTTTTTT. Amino acids: CASSRGTSEPTGELFF.

The chain has TRBV6-5 and TRBJ1-1; 7 bases map to TRBD1. The junction had 7 bases not matched to a gene; V was cut back by 6 bases and J by 3 bases. Germline-derived CDR1 and CDR2 are MNHEY and SVGAGI. This CDR3 comprises 14 residues. Here the CDR3 reads CASRTQGQHTEAFF. CDR3 nucleotide sequence: TGTGCCAGCAGAACACAGGGACAGCACACTGAAGCTTTCTTT.

The CDR3, as DNA: TGTGCCAGCAGTTCCACAGAAGCCTACGAGCAGTACTTC. Translation: CASSSTEAYEQYF. This chain uses TRBV7-9 with TRBJ2-5, with unresolved D. The J call may be in error: the DNA end matches TRBJ2-7 better. The CDR3 loop spans 13 amino acids. Germline CDR1 is SEHNR and CDR2 is FQNEAQ (reference sequence).

V and J are TRBV6-5 and TRBJ1-5; a possible D gene is TRBD1 (5 bases). V lost 7 bases to trimming and J lost 0 bases, with 10 bases between them. Germline values: CDR1 MNHEY, CDR2 SVGAGI. The CDR3 runs 14 residues. The CDR3: CASTPGGSNQPQHF. In DNA form, the CDR3 reads TGTGCCAGCACCCCCGGGGGTAGCAATCAGCCCCAGCATTTT.

This rearrangement joins TRBV29-1 to TRBJ2-7, with 13 bases identical to TRBD2. Germline CDR1 reads SQVTM; CDR2 reads ANQGSEA. V gave up 7 bases and J gave up 5 bases; unmatched junction bases: 2. The CDR3 runs 12 residues. CDR3 coding DNA: TGCAGCGCAGGGACTAGCGGGAACGAGCAGTACTTC. Its translation: CSAGTSGNEQYF.

The rearrangement links TRBV10-3 to TRBJ2-5; TRBD1 agrees at 9 bases. Germline loops: CDR1 ENHRY, CDR2 SYGVKD. V shed 4 bases, J shed 3 bases, and the junction held 0 bases outside the gene matches. CDR3 length: 13 residues. The CDR3 here is CAISGDREETQYF. Here the CDR3 DNA reads TGTGCCATCAGTGGGGACAGGGAAGAGACCCAGTACTTC.

The chain recombines TRBV5-1 with TRBJ1-2; a weak D match, TRBD1 (6 bases). The germline CDR1 and CDR2 sequences are SGHRS and YFSETQ. V was shortened by 0 bases and J by 7 bases, with 7 bases between the two germline ends. The CDR3 extends over 12 amino acids. DNA of the CDR3: TGCGCCAGCAGCTTGGACAGGGCTGGCTACACCTTC. Its translation: CASSLDRAGYTF.

The chain couples TRBV18 to TRBJ2-5; D is perhaps TRBD1 (5 bases). Trimming removed 8 bases from V and 2 bases from J, with 9 bases in between. Per germline, CDR1 KGHSH and CDR2 LQKENI. The CDR3 sequence is 12 residues long. DNA of the CDR3: TGTGCCAGCGCGACAGCTCAAGAGACCCAGTACTTC. Residues: CASATAQETQYF.

The V call is TRBV14, the J call TRBJ1-2; no clear D. CDR1 SGHDN and CDR2 FVKESK come from the germline V gene. There are 14 residues in the CDR3. Trimming took 5 bases from V and 8 from J, leaving 18 bases between them. The CDR3 nucleotides read TGTGCCAGCAGCGACCTAACCGGGGATAGCGGCTACACCTTC. Translating gives CASSDLTGDSGYTF.

This clone was detected a few times. V is TRBV4-1 and J is TRBJ1-1, with 7 bases aligning to TRBD1. In germline, CDR1 is MGHRA, CDR2 YSYEKL. V was clipped by 4 bases and J by 1 base; unmatched bases: 12. This CDR3 is 17 amino acids long. In DNA form, the CDR3 reads TGCGCCAGCAGCCTCAGACAGGGCGCACCTCGGAACACTGAAGCTTTCTTT. As protein: CASSLRQGAPRNTEAFF.

J is TRBJ2-7 and V is TRBV4-2; TRBD1 matches 8 bases. After removal of 0 bases from V and 1 base from J, the junction contained 8 bases not matched to a gene. The germline V gene has CDR1 LGHNA and CDR2 YNFKEQ. The CDR3 totals 17 residues. The CDR3 DNA reads as TGTGCCAGCAGCCAAGATCTTGGGACAGGAAGGTCCTACGAGCAGTACTTC. It specifies CASSQDLGTGRSYEQYF.

A remark on this clone: Its ends do not fully match the called genes, so a read error is possible. The V gene is TRBV19, the J gene TRBJ1-1, with D unresolved. The CDR3 runs 15 residues. Germline-derived CDR1 and CDR2 are LNHDA and SQIVND (reference sequence). CDR3 residues: CTSSIQVTANTEAFF. CDR3 DNA: TGTACCAGTAGTATTCAGGTTACGGCGAACACTGAAGCTTTCTTT.

The V call is TRBV4-1, the J call TRBJ2-5, with 11 nucleotides matching TRBD2. Germline V CDR1 and CDR2: MGHRA, YSYEKL. The V gene end was trimmed by 2 bases and the J gene end by 5 bases; junction bases not matched to a gene: 4. The CDR3 is 15 amino acids. The CDR3 here is CASSQLAGGVETQYF. The CDR3 coding sequence is TGCGCCAGCAGCCAACTAGCGGGGGGTGTGGAGACCCAGTACTTC.

This sequence joins TRBV28 and TRBJ1-2, with 11 positions matching TRBD1. The J segment lost 5 bases and the V segment lost 4 bases, leaving 6 bases of the junction unmatched. The germline V gene has CDR1 MDHEN and CDR2 SYDVKM. The CDR3 covers 15 residues. In nucleotides, the CDR3 is TGTGCCAGCAGTTCACGGGACAGGGGGAGATATGGCTACACCTTC. This sequence encodes CASSSRDRGRYGYTF.

The chain has TRBV7-2 and TRBJ2-3, with TRBD1 as a possible D gene (6 bases). Between the trimmed V and J ends, which lost 0 bases and 0 bases, there was a span of 7 bases. Germline-derived CDR1 and CDR2 are SGHTA and FQGNSA. This CDR3 has 15 amino acids. This chain's CDR3 is CASSLAGTSTDTQYF. CDR3 DNA sequence: TGTGCCAGCAGCTTAGCGGGGACAAGCACAGATACGCAGTATTTT.

The V and J genes are TRBV5-6 and TRBJ1-6; a weak D match, TRBD1 (6 bases). Trimming left V 5 bases short and J 4 bases short, with 13 bases between. This CDR3 is built from 15 residues. Germline values: CDR1 SGHDT, CDR2 YYEEEE. The CDR3 DNA reads as TGTGCCAGCAGTCGTCAGACAGGTTATAATTCACCCCTCCACTTT. Amino acids: CASSRQTGYNSPLHF.

As for this clone: The junction departs from the called germline gene at one end, perhaps through a read error. The chain has TRBV7-3 and TRBJ1-1, with 7 bases lining up with TRBD1. CDR3 size: 15 residues. The germline V gene encodes CDR1 SGHTA and CDR2 FQGTGA. In DNA form, the CDR3 reads TGTTCCAGCAGCTTAATGGGGACAGCGAACACTGAAGCTTTCTTT. Residues: CSSSLMGTANTEAFF. The whole variable domain, remainder taken from reference TRBV7-3 and TRBJ1-1, is GAGVSQTPSNKVTEKGKYVELRCDPISGHTALYWYRQSLGQGPEFLIYFQGTGAADDSGLPNDRFFAVRPEGSVSTLKIQRTERGDSAVYLCSSSLMGTANTEAFFGQGTRLTVV.

This chain uses TRBV5-1 with TRBJ2-6; the D is unclear. The germline CDR1 and CDR2 sequences are SGHRS and YFSETQ. The germline V and J ends were trimmed by 0 bases and 0 bases, with 10 bases remaining between them. There are 17 residues in the CDR3. CDR3 DNA sequence: TGCGCCAGCAGCTTGGTGGGCACCTCCTCTGGGGCCAACGTCCTGACTTTC. Translation: CASSLVGTSSGANVLTF.

A remark on this clone: Other DNA sequences in this specimen translate into the identical CDR3. This chain joins TRBV6-5 and TRBJ1-1; the D is unclear. Germline CDR1 reads MNHEY; CDR2 reads SVGAGI. Trimming took 0 bases from V and 3 from J, leaving 5 bases between them. CDR3 length: 13 residues. CDR3 in amino acids: CASSYSRDTEAFF. Here the CDR3 DNA reads TGTGCCAGCAGTTACTCTCGGGACACTGAAGCTTTCTTT.